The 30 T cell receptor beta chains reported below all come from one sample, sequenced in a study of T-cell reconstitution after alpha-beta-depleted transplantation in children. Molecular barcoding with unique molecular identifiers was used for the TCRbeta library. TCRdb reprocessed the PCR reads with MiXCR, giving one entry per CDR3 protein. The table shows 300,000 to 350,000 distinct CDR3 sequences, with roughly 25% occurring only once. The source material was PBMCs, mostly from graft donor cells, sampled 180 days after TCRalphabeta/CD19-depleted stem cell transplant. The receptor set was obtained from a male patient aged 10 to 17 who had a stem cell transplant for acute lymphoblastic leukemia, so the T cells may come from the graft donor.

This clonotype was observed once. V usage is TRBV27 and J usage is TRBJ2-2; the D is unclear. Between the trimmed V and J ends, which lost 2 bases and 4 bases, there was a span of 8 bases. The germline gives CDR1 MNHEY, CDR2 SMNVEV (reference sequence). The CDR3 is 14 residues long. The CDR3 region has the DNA TGTGCCAGCAGTTTACTAGGTAGCACCGGGGAGCTGTTTTTT. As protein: CASSLLGSTGELFF.

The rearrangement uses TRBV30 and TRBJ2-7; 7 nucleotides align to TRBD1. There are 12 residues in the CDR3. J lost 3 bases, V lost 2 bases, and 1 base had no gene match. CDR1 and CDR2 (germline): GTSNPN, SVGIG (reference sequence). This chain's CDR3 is CAWSNRGYEQYF. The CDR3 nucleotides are TGTGCCTGGAGTAACAGGGGCTACGAGCAGTACTTC.

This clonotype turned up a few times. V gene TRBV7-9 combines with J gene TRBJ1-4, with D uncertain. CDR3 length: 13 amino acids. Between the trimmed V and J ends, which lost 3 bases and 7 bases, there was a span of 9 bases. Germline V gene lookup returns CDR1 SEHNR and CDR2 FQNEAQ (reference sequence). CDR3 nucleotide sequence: TGTGCCAGCAGCTTCGAAGGGATTGAAAAACTGTTTTTT. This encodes CASSFEGIEKLFF. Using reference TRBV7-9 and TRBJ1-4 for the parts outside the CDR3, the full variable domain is DTGVSQNPRHKITKRGQNVTFRCDPISEHNRLYWYRQTLGQGPEFLTYFQNEAQLEKSRLLSDRFSAERPKGSFSTLEIQRTEQGDSAMYLCASSFEGIEKLFFGSGTQLSVL.

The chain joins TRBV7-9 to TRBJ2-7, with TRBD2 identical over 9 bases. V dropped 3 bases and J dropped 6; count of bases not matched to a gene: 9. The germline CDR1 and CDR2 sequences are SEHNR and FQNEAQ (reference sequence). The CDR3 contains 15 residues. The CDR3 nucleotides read TGTGCCAGCAGCTTTCTTAGCGGGAGAAGGTTCGAGCAGTACTTC. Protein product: CASSFLSGRRFEQYF.

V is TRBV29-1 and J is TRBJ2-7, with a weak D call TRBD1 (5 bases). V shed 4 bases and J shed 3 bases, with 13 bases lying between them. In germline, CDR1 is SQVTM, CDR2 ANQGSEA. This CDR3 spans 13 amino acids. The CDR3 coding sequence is TGCAGCGTTGGACCGGCAGGGCGCTACGAGCAGTACTTC. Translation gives CSVGPAGRYEQYF.

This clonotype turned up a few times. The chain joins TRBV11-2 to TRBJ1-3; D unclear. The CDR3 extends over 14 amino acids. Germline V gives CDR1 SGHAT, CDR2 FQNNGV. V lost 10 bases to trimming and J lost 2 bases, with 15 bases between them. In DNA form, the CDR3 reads TGTGCCACCCAGCTTAGTTACGCTGGAAACACCATATATTTT. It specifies CATQLSYAGNTIYF. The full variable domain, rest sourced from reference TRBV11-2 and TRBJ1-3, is EAGVAQSPRYKIIEKRQSVAFWCNPISGHATLYWYQQILGQGPKLLIQFQNNGVVDDSQLPKDRFSAERLKGVDSTLKIQPAKLEDSAVYLCATQLSYAGNTIYFGEGSWLTVV.

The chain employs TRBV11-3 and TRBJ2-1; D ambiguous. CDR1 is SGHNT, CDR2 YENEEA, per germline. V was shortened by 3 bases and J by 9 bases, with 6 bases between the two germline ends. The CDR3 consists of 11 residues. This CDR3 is CASSLNGEQFF. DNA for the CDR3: TGTGCCAGCAGCTTGAACGGTGAGCAGTTCTTC.

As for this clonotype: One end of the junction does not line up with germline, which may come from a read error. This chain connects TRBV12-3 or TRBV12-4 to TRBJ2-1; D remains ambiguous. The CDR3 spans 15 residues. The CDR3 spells CASSQAPDSYNEQFF. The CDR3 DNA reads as TGTGCCAGCAGCCAGGCACCGGATAGTTACAATGAGCAATTCTTC.

The CDR3 region has the DNA TGTGCCAGCAGCCTCTTTAATCAGCCCCAGCATTTT. This encodes CASSLFNQPQHF. The rearrangement joins TRBV27 to TRBJ1-5; unclear D gene. The CDR3 is 12 residues long. The V gene's germline CDR1 is MNHEY and CDR2 SMNVEV (reference sequence). Trimming removed 6 bases from V and 4 bases from J, with 7 bases in between.

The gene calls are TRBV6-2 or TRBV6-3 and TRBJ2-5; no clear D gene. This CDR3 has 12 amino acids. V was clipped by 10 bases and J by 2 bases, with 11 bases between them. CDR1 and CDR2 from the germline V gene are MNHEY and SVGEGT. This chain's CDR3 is CATRRNQETQYF. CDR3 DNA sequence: TGTGCCACCCGTAGGAATCAAGAGACCCAGTACTTC.

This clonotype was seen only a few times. In nucleotides, the CDR3 is TGTGCCAGCAGCCAGACGGGGGTAGCGGGAAGCTACGAGCAGTACTTC. Protein sequence: CASSQTGVAGSYEQYF. The chain carries TRBV3-1 and TRBJ2-7; 8 bases match TRBD2. V lost 3 bases and J lost 3; bases outside the gene matches: 10. Looked up from germline, CDR1 is LGHDT and CDR2 is YNNKEL (reference sequence). CDR3 length equals 16 residues.

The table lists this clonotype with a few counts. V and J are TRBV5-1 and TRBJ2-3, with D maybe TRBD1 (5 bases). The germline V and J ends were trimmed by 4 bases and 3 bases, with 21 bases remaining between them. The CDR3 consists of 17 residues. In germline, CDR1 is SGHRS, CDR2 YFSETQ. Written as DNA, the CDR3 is TGCGCCAGCAGCCCCCTTGTAGGCGCAGGGTGGACAGATACGCAGTATTTT. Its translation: CASSPLVGAGWTDTQYF. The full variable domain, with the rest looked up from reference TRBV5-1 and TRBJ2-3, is KAGVTQTPRYLIKTRGQQVTLSCSPISGHRSVSWYQQTPGQGLQFLFEYFSETQRNKGNFPGRFSGRQFSNSRSEMNVSTLELGDSALYLCASSPLVGAGWTDTQYFGPGTRLTVL.

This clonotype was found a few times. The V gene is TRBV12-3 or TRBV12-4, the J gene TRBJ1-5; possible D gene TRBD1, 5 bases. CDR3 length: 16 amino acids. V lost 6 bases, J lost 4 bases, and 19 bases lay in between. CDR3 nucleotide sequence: TGTGCCAGCAGGCCCCTCGGGGGTCGGGGGAATCAGCCCCAGCATTTT. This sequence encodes CASRPLGGRGNQPQHF.

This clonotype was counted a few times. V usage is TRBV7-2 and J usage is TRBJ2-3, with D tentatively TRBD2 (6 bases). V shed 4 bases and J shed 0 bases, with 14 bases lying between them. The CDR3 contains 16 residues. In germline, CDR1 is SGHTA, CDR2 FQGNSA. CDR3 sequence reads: CASSSTGLLSTDTQYF. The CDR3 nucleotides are TGTGCCAGCAGCTCTACGGGACTCTTAAGCACAGATACGCAGTATTTT.

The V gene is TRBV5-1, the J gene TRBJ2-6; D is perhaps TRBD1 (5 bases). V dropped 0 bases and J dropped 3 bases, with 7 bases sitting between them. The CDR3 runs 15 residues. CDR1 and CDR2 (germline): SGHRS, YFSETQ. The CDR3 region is CASSLEGVGANVLTF. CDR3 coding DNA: TGCGCCAGCAGCTTGGAAGGGGTTGGGGCCAACGTCCTGACTTTC.

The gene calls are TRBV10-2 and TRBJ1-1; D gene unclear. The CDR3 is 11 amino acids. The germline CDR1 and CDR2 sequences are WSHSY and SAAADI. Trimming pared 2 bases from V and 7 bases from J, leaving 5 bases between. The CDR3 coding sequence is TGCGCCAGCAGTGAGCACCTTGAAGCTTTCTTT. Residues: CASSEHLEAFF.

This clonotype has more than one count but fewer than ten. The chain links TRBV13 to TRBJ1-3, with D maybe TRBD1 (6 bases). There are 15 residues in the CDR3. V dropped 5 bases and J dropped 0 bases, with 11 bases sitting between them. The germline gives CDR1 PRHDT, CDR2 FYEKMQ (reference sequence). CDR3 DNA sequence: TGTGCCAGCAGCGCGAACAGGGTCTCTGGAAACACCATATATTTT. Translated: CASSANRVSGNTIYF.

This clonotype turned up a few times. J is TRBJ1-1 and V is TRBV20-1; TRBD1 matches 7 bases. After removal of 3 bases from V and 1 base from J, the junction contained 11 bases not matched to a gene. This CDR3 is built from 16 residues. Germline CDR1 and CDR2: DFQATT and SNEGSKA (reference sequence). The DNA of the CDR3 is TGCAGTGCTAGTCGTCATGACAGGGTGGCGAACACTGAAGCTTTCTTT. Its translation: CSASRHDRVANTEAFF.

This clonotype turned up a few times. CDR3: CAISEEWVGDEQFF. The CDR3, as DNA: TGTGCCATCAGTGAAGAATGGGTAGGTGATGAGCAGTTCTTC. This rearrangement joins TRBV10-3 to TRBJ2-1; D is unclear. Trimming took 3 bases from V and 8 from J, leaving 14 bases between them. CDR1 is ENHRY and CDR2 is SYGVKD in the germline V gene. CDR3 size: 14 residues.

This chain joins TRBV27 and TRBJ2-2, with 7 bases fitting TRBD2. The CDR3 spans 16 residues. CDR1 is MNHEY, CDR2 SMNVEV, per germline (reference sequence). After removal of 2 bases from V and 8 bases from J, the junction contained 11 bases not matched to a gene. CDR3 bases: TGTGCCAGCAGTTTAAGGCGACTAGCCCCTCTGGGGGAGCTGTTTTTT. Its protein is CASSLRRLAPLGELFF.

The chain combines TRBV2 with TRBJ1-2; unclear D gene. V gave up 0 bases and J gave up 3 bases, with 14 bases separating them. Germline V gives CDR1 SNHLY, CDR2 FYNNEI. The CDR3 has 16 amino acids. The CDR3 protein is CASSEAWSGNYYGYTF. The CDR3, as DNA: TGTGCCAGCAGTGAAGCATGGTCGGGCAACTACTATGGCTACACCTTC.

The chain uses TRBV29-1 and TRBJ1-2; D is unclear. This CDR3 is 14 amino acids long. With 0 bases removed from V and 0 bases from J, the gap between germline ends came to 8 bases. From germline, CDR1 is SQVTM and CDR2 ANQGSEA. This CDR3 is CSVEDIGTNYGYTF. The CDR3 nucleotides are TGCAGCGTTGAAGATATAGGGACTAACTATGGCTACACCTTC.

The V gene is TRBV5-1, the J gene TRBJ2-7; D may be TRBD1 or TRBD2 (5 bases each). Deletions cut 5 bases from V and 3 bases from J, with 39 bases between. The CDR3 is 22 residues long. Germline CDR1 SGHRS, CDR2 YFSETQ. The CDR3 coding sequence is TGCGCCAGCAGGGGGACGGGACCCAACCCAGGTGGGCCGACTCCACTATTCTACGAGCAGTACTTC. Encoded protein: CASRGTGPNPGGPTPLFYEQYF.

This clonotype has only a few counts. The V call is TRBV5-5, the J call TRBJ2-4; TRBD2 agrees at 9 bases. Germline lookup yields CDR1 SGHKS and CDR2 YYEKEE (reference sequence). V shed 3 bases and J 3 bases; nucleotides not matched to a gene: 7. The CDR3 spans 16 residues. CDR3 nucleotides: TGTGCCAGCAGCTCGATAGCGGGAGTGGGCAAAAACATTCAGTACTTC. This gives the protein CASSSIAGVGKNIQYF.

In DNA, the CDR3 is TGCGCCAGCAGCCAAGTCTCAGCGAACACCGGGGAGCTGTTTTTT. Amino acid sequence: CASSQVSANTGELFF. The chain links TRBV4-1 to TRBJ2-2; no clear D gene. This CDR3 has 15 residues. The V gene lost 1 base and the J gene lost 0 bases, with 6 bases spanning the gap. Per germline, CDR1 MGHRA and CDR2 YSYEKL.

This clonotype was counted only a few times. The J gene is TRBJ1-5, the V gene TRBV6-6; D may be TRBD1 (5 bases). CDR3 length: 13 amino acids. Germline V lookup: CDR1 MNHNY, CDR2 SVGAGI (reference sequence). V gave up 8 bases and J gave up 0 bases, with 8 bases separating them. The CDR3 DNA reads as TGTGCCAGCGAGGGGTATAGCAATCAGCCCCAGCATTTT. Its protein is CASEGYSNQPQHF.

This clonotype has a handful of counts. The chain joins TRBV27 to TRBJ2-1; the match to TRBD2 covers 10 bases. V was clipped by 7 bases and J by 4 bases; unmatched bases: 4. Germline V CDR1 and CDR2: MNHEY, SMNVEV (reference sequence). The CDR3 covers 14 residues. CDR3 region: CASMLAGEYNEQFF. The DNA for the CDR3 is TGTGCCAGCATGCTAGCGGGAGAATACAATGAGCAGTTCTTC.

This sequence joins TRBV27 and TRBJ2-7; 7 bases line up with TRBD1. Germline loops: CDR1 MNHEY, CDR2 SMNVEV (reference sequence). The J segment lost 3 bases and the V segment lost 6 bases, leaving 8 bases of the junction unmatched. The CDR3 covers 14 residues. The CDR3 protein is CASRPDRTGYEQYF. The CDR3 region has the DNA TGTGCCAGCAGGCCGGACAGGACCGGCTACGAGCAGTACTTC.

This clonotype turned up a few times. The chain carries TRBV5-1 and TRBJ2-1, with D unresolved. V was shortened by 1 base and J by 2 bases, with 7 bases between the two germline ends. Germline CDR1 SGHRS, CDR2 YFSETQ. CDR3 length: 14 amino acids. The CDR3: CASSLSPPYNEQFF. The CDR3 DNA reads TGCGCCAGCAGCTTGTCCCCGCCCTACAATGAGCAGTTCTTC.

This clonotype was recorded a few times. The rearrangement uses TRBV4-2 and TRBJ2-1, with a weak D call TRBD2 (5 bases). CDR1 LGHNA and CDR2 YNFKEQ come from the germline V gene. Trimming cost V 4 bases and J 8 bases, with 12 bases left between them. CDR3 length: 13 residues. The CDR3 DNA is TGTGCCAGCAGCCCTCCACTAGGAGATGAGCAGTTCTTC. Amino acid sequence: CASSPPLGDEQFF.